One sample yielded the 23 T cell receptor beta chains listed below, sequenced in a study of Ad26.COV2.S vaccination and SARS-CoV-2 variants. TCRdb keeps only in-frame clones here, not all; method: immunoSEQ multiplex PCR. The top ten hold around 43% of the sample, which has more than 40,000 clones, 83% seen once. Source: peripheral blood, taken after recovery from COVID-19. Receptor source: a human donor who had recovered from COVID-19.

This clone showed up many times. The CDR3 DNA reads TGCGCCAGCAGCCCAGAGCACACTGAAGCTTTCTTT. It specifies CASSPEHTEAFF. This chain uses TRBV5-1 with TRBJ1-1; no definite D call. Trimming took 4 bases from V and 3 from J, leaving 7 bases between them. This CDR3 is 12 amino acids long. CDR1 and CDR2 (germline): SGHRS, YFSETQ.

In its sample, this clone was seen once. V gene TRBV5-1 combines with J gene TRBJ1-1; no reliable D call. Trimming cost V 3 bases and J 1 base, with 10 bases left between them. Germline CDR1 SGHRS, CDR2 YFSETQ. CDR3 length: 14 amino acids. This CDR3 is CASSWNTQNTEAFF. As DNA, the CDR3 is TGCGCCAGCAGCTGGAATACGCAGAACACTGAAGCTTTCTTT.

The V gene is TRBV5-5, the J gene TRBJ1-2; D uncertain. Trimming left V 6 bases short and J 3 bases short, with 9 bases between. CDR1 and CDR2 from the germline V gene are SGHKS and YYEKEE (reference sequence). There are 12 residues in the CDR3. This chain's CDR3 is CASNLGYYGYTF. In nucleotides, the CDR3 is TGTGCCAGCAACTTAGGGTACTATGGCTACACCTTC.

The chain's CDR3 is CATSRGGLVGEQYV. The CDR3 nucleotides are TGTGCCACCAGCAGAGGGGGCCTAGTGGGTGAGCAGTACGTC. The chain combines TRBV15 with TRBJ2-7; possibly TRBD1 for D (5 bases). Between the trimmed V and J ends, which lost 1 base and 7 bases, there was a span of 14 bases. There are 14 residues in the CDR3. CDR1 and CDR2 from the germline V gene are LNHNV and YYDKDF (reference sequence).

V usage is TRBV30 and J usage is TRBJ1-3; D remains unclear. Germline V gene data show CDR1 as GTSNPN and CDR2 as SVGIG (reference sequence). The CDR3 is 12 residues long. The ends were cut back, 4 bases at V and 7 bases at J, with 11 bases in the middle. Here the CDR3 DNA reads TGTGCCTGGACCGACGTTGCGAACACCATATATTTT. Translated, it gives CAWTDVANTIYF.

This clone was picked up one time. This rearrangement joins TRBV10-2 to TRBJ1-1, with D uncertain. Germline V CDR1 and CDR2: WSHSY, SAAADI. This CDR3 is 15 amino acids long. Trimming left V 0 bases short and J 5 bases short, with 13 bases between. The CDR3: CASSESGRSGTEAFF. The CDR3 DNA reads TGCGCCAGCAGTGAGTCCGGCAGAAGTGGAACTGAAGCTTTCTTT.

The CDR3 sequence: CASSFSQGAKNIQYF. The CDR3 DNA reads as TGTGCCAGCAGTTTCTCGCAGGGAGCCAAAAACATTCAGTACTTC. The genes are TRBV28 and TRBJ2-4; maybe TRBD1 (5 bases). This CDR3 is 15 amino acids long. Trimming left V 3 bases short and J 0 bases short, with 9 bases between. Germline-derived CDR1 and CDR2 are MDHEN and SYDVKM.

This sequence joins TRBV27 and TRBJ2-2; TRBD2 is a possible D gene (7 bases). V was clipped by 3 bases and J by 1 base, with 12 bases between them. Germline CDR1 is MNHEY and CDR2 is SMNVEV (reference sequence). This CDR3 is 16 amino acids long. CDR3: CASSFAGAMNTGELFF. The CDR3, as DNA: TGTGCCAGCAGTTTCGCGGGGGCGATGAACACCGGGGAGCTGTTTTTT.

The chain carries TRBV5-1 and TRBJ1-1; weak D call: TRBD1 (5 bases). V was clipped by 1 base and J by 4 bases, with 17 bases between them. This CDR3 contains 16 residues. Germline V gene sequence: CDR1 SGHRS, CDR2 YFSETQ. The CDR3 region has the DNA TGCGCCAGCAGCTTGAAGGATGGGGGTGGGAGCACTGAAGCTTTCTTT. Translated: CASSLKDGGGSTEAFF.

The chain couples TRBV6-5 to TRBJ1-1; TRBD1 aligns across 12 bases. The V segment lost 5 bases and the J segment 9 bases; nucleotides outside the gene matches: 7. The CDR3 is 14 amino acids. Germline-derived CDR1 and CDR2 are MNHEY and SVGAGI. CDR3 in amino acids: CASSNRGTGGKAFF. Here the CDR3 DNA reads TGTGCCAGCAGTAATCGTGGGACAGGGGGCAAAGCTTTCTTT.

The V and J genes are TRBV11-2 and TRBJ1-3; TRBD1 matches at 7 bases. The CDR3 contains 16 residues. CDR1 and CDR2 (germline): SGHAT, FQNNGV. Losses at the gene ends were 0 bases for V and 4 bases for J; bases not matched to a gene: 6. The CDR3 DNA sequence: TGTGCCAGCAGCTTAGATAAGTACAGGGGAGGAAACACCATATATTTT. It translates to CASSLDKYRGGNTIYF. Together with reference TRBV11-2 and TRBJ1-3, the CDR3 gives the full variable domain: EAGVAQSPRYKIIEKRQSVAFWCNPISGHATLYWYQQILGQGPKLLIQFQNNGVVDDSQLPKDRFSAERLKGVDSTLKIQPAKLEDSAVYLCASSLDKYRGGNTIYFGEGSWLTVV.

This chain links TRBV18 with TRBJ1-2, with 9 positions matching TRBD1. The germline V gene has CDR1 KGHSH and CDR2 LQKENI. V was clipped by 6 bases and J by 0 bases; unmatched bases: 5. The CDR3 loop spans 15 amino acids. The CDR3: CASSRDRDTNYGYTF. CDR3 sequence (DNA): TGTGCCAGCTCGAGGGACAGGGATACTAACTATGGCTACACCTTC. Supplemented by reference TRBV18 and TRBJ1-2, the full variable domain reads NAGVMQNPRHLVRRRGQEARLRCSPMKGHSHVYWYRQLPEEGLKFMVYLQKENIIDESGMPKERFSAEFPKEGPSILRIQQVVRGDSAAYFCASSRDRDTNYGYTFGSGTRLTVV.

The chain uses TRBV5-1 and TRBJ1-1; D perhaps matches TRBD1 (5 bases). Per germline, CDR1 SGHRS and CDR2 YFSETQ. The CDR3 has 15 amino acids. The germline V and J ends were trimmed by 1 base and 1 base, with 11 bases remaining between them. Written as DNA, the CDR3 is TGCGCCAGCAGCTTGTCAGGGAGGGGGAACACTGAAGCTTTCTTT. Translated: CASSLSGRGNTEAFF.

The CDR3: CAWSVLWDRSYEQYF. CDR3 nucleotides: TGTGCCTGGAGTGTTCTATGGGACAGGAGCTACGAGCAGTACTTC. The V call is TRBV30, the J call TRBJ2-7; 8 bases align to TRBD1. Looked up from germline, CDR1 is GTSNPN and CDR2 is SVGIG (reference sequence). The J segment lost 3 bases and the V segment lost 0 bases, leaving 7 bases of the junction unmatched. This CDR3 region has 15 residues.

V is TRBV4-1 and J is TRBJ2-1; D perhaps matches TRBD1 (6 bases). Germline CDR1 and CDR2: MGHRA and YSYEKL. The CDR3 length is 13 residues. Deletions cut 0 bases from V and 12 bases from J, with 12 bases between. The CDR3 region has the DNA TGCGCCAGCAGCCAAGATGGGACAAGGAGGCAGTTCTTC. Its translation is CASSQDGTRRQFF.

V and J are TRBV6-6 and TRBJ1-1; tentative D call: TRBD1 (6 bases). V was shortened by 5 bases and J by 4 bases, with 23 bases between the two germline ends. CDR3 length: 17 residues. CDR1 MNHNY and CDR2 SVGAGI come from the germline V gene (reference sequence). The CDR3 sequence is CASSPLFKQGASTEAFF. CDR3 sequence (DNA): TGTGCCAGCAGTCCGCTATTCAAACAGGGAGCGAGCACTGAAGCTTTCTTT.

The chain recombines TRBV18 with TRBJ2-2; D may be TRBD1 (5 bases). V lost 3 bases and J 5 bases, leaving 7 bases between the germline ends. This CDR3 comprises 13 residues. Germline CDR1 KGHSH, CDR2 LQKENI. The CDR3 here is CASSPRQTGELFF. The CDR3 region has the DNA TGTGCCAGCTCACCGCGACAGACCGGGGAGCTGTTTTTT.

This clone occurred once. The chain carries TRBV9 and TRBJ1-1; D is perhaps TRBD1 (6 bases). V gave up 1 base and J gave up 7 bases, with 23 bases separating them. This CDR3 region has 17 residues. Per the germline V gene, CDR1 is SGDLS and CDR2 is YYNGEE. The CDR3 loop is CASSVRDMTGSWDEAFF. The CDR3 DNA sequence: TGTGCCAGCAGCGTACGAGATATGACAGGATCATGGGATGAAGCTTTCTTT.

CDR3 DNA sequence: TGTGCCAGTAGTATAACACCTTATAGCAATCAGCCCCAGCATTTT. This gives the protein CASSITPYSNQPQHF. V gene TRBV19 combines with J gene TRBJ1-5; D ambiguous. The CDR3 totals 15 residues. Germline CDR1 reads LNHDA; CDR2 reads SQIVND (reference sequence). V was trimmed by 2 bases and J by 0 bases, leaving 8 bases between them.

This chain links TRBV7-9 with TRBJ1-2; D is uncertain. The CDR3 spans 14 residues. V lost 3 bases and J lost 5, with 13 bases in between. The germline gives CDR1 SEHNR, CDR2 FQNEAQ (reference sequence). The CDR3 coding sequence is TGTGCCAGCAGCTTTGAGCCCGGAGGGTATGGCTACACCTTC. Translated, it gives CASSFEPGGYGYTF. Full variable domain (outside the CDR3, taken from reference TRBV7-9 and TRBJ1-2): DTGVSQNPRHKITKRGQNVTFRCDPISEHNRLYWYRQTLGQGPEFLTYFQNEAQLEKSRLLSDRFSAERPKGSFSTLEIQRTEQGDSAMYLCASSFEPGGYGYTFGSGTRLTVV.

This clone was detected only once. The CDR3 loop is CASSSPRGAINEQFF. The CDR3 DNA is TGTGCCAGCAGCTCTCCGCGGGGGGCCATTAATGAGCAGTTCTTC. The chain is built from TRBV7-3 and TRBJ2-1; TRBD2 matches at 8 bases. Germline V CDR1 and CDR2: SGHTA, FQGTGA. The CDR3 sequence is 15 residues long. V gave up 4 bases and J gave up 7 bases; unmatched junction bases: 9.

The chain carries TRBV19 and TRBJ1-5, with D unclear. Germline lookup yields CDR1 LNHDA and CDR2 SQIVND (reference sequence). The CDR3 extends over 13 amino acids. The ends were cut back, 1 base at V and 6 bases at J, with 7 bases in the middle. The CDR3 coding sequence is TGTGCCAGTAGTATAGGAGGGCTTCAGCCCCAGCATTTT. It is translated as CASSIGGLQPQHF.

The CDR3 DNA sequence: TGTGCCATCAGTGAGTCTATGGCAGGGCAGTACGTC. This codes for CAISESMAGQYV. The chain uses TRBV10-3 and TRBJ2-7; D remains ambiguous. V was shortened by 0 bases and J by 9 bases, with 9 bases between the two germline ends. CDR3 length equals 12 residues. Germline-derived CDR1 and CDR2 are ENHRY and SYGVKD.